The 21 T cell receptor beta chains in this list originate from one sample, sequenced in a study of blood T cell repertoires in COVID-19. Using immunoSEQ multiplex PCR, the repertoire was profiled, and TCRdb retains in-frame clones only, with some absent. This repertoire shows around 180,000 clones, about 85% found once; its top ten account for 9.8%. The sequencing sample was made of peripheral blood. These receptors originate from an elderly woman with acute or convalescent COVID-19.

The V call is TRBV11-2, the J call TRBJ1-4; a possible D gene is TRBD1 (6 bases). CDR3 size: 16 residues. Germline V gives CDR1 SGHAT, CDR2 FQNNGV. V lost 1 base to trimming and J lost 3 bases, with 12 bases between them. CDR3 coding DNA: TGTGCCAGCAGCTTAGGGAAACAGGGTCCTAATGAAAAACTGTTTTTT. Residues: CASSLGKQGPNEKLFF.

The chain joins TRBV5-1 to TRBJ2-3, with a tentative D call TRBD1 (5 bases). The CDR3 is made up of 17 amino acids. Trimming removed 1 base at V and 0 bases at J, with 15 bases between. Germline-derived CDR1 and CDR2 are SGHRS and YFSETQ. The CDR3 bases are TGCGCCAGCAGCTTGTTTACGACAGCTACTAGCACAGATACGCAGTATTTT. This translates into CASSLFTTATSTDTQYF.

Here the CDR3 DNA reads TGTGCCAGCTCACCGACAGGGGAGAACACTGAAGCTTTCTTT. Amino acid sequence: CASSPTGENTEAFF. The V call is TRBV18, the J call TRBJ1-1; 8 bases are a match to TRBD1. Germline assignment: CDR1 KGHSH and CDR2 LQKENI. This CDR3 spans 14 amino acids. V gave up 3 bases and J gave up 1 base; unmatched junction bases: 1.

This chain joins TRBV3-1 (or the pseudogene TRBV3-2) and TRBJ2-1; 7 bases agree with TRBD2. This CDR3 has 11 amino acids. V lost 5 bases, J lost 15 bases, and 7 bases stayed unmatched. Per the germline V gene, CDR1 is LGHDT and CDR2 is YNNKEL (reference sequence). CDR3 bases: TGTGCCAGCAGCACACTAGCGTGGGTGTTCTTC. Translated: CASSTLAWVFF.

The rearrangement links TRBV4-2 to TRBJ1-2; D uncertain. CDR1 is LGHNA, CDR2 YNFKEQ, per germline. This CDR3 has 12 residues. Trimming pared 1 base from V and 4 bases from J, leaving 4 bases between. The CDR3 DNA sequence: TGTGCCAGCAGCCAAGGGCTCTATGGCTACACCTTC. It codes for CASSQGLYGYTF.

CDR3 bases: TGTGCCAGCATTTTCAGCGGTTCCTACAATGAGCAGTTCTTC. Amino acid sequence: CASIFSGSYNEQFF. The V gene is TRBV6-5, the J gene TRBJ2-1, with TRBD2 as a possible D gene (5 bases). CDR3 length: 14 amino acids. The germline V and J ends were trimmed by 7 bases and 1 base, with 11 bases remaining between them. Per the germline V gene, CDR1 is MNHEY and CDR2 is SVGAGI.

The rearrangement uses TRBV7-9 and TRBJ2-3; D may be TRBD1 (6 bases). Germline assignment: CDR1 SEHNR and CDR2 FQNEAQ (reference sequence). The ends were cut back, 2 bases at V and 2 bases at J, with 14 bases in the middle. The CDR3 is 16 amino acids. The DNA of the CDR3 is TGTGCCAGCAGCTTAATCATGAGGGGGAACACAGATACGCAGTATTTT. Encoded protein: CASSLIMRGNTDTQYF. Supplemented by reference TRBV7-9 and TRBJ2-3, the full variable domain reads DTGVSQNPRHKITKRGQNVTFRCDPISEHNRLYWYRQTLGQGPEFLTYFQNEAQLEKSRLLSDRFSAERPKGSFSTLEIQRTEQGDSAMYLCASSLIMRGNTDTQYFGPGTRLTVL.

The CDR3 DNA is TGTGCCAGCAGCCCGCGTTTTAGGGGACTAGCGGGGGACACAAACATTCAGTACTTC. As protein: CASSPRFRGLAGDTNIQYF. V is TRBV3-1 (or the pseudogene TRBV3-2) and J is TRBJ2-4; TRBD2 agrees at 14 bases. With V trimmed by 4 bases and J by 6 bases, 14 bases remained unmatched. The germline gives CDR1 LGHDT, CDR2 YNNKEL (reference sequence). This CDR3 comprises 19 residues.

This clone has at least ten counts. The chain has TRBV7-9 and TRBJ2-1; 11 positions match TRBD1. Trimming cost V 4 bases and J 8 bases; bases outside gene matches: 7. The germline V gene encodes CDR1 SEHNR and CDR2 FQNEAQ (reference sequence). The CDR3 runs 15 residues. The chain's CDR3 is CASSWGQGDGDEQFF. The CDR3 bases are TGTGCCAGCAGCTGGGGACAGGGGGATGGCGATGAGCAGTTCTTC.

The chain uses TRBV7-3 and TRBJ2-1; 7 bases align to TRBD2. Germline V gives CDR1 SGHTA, CDR2 FQGTGA. With 11 bases clipped from V and 5 bases from J, the junction kept 9 bases outside the gene matches. CDR3 length equals 13 residues. CDR3 residues: CASSLAVNNEQFF. In DNA form, the CDR3 reads TGTGCCTCTTCGCTAGCGGTAAACAATGAGCAGTTCTTC.

The chain is built from TRBV19 and TRBJ2-1; 8 nucleotides align to TRBD2. Germline loops: CDR1 LNHDA, CDR2 SQIVND (reference sequence). The V gene end was trimmed by 9 bases and the J gene end by 3 bases; junction bases not matched to a gene: 10. The CDR3 covers 15 residues. CDR3 amino acids: CASNPGTRDYNEQFF. CDR3 sequence (DNA): TGTGCCAGCAACCCCGGGACTAGGGACTACAATGAGCAGTTCTTC.

The genes are TRBV28 and TRBJ1-5; 11 positions agree with TRBD1. The CDR3 spans 19 residues. The germline V gene has CDR1 MDHEN and CDR2 SYDVKM. Germline trimming cut 3 bases from V and 2 bases from J; bases unmatched to any gene: 12. CDR3 residues: CASSLGLGQGGLGNQPQHF. For the CDR3, the DNA is TGTGCCAGCAGTTTGGGTTTGGGACAGGGGGGTTTGGGCAATCAGCCCCAGCATTTT.

CDR3 in DNA: TGTGCCAGCAGCCGACGGACTAGCGGGTGGGCGGGCACAGATACGCAGTATTTT. Translated, it gives CASSRRTSGWAGTDTQYF. The chain couples TRBV6-6 to TRBJ2-3, with 11 bases aligning to TRBD2. The junction had 12 bases not matched to a gene; V was cut back by 6 bases and J by 1 base. The CDR3 runs to 18 residues. The V gene's germline CDR1 is MNHNY and CDR2 SVGAGI (reference sequence).

The V and J genes are TRBV2 and TRBJ1-1, with TRBD1 matching 8 bases. Germline V gives CDR1 SNHLY, CDR2 FYNNEI. J was trimmed by 10 bases and V by 8 bases; bases with no gene match: 6. This CDR3 is built from 11 residues. As DNA, the CDR3 is TGTGCCAGCGGACAGGGTCTGGGAGCTTTCTTT. Encoded protein: CASGQGLGAFF.

The chain carries TRBV7-2 and TRBJ1-1; 8 bases align to TRBD1. Germline CDR1 SGHTA, CDR2 FQGNSA. The CDR3 spans 16 residues. Germline trimming cut 5 bases from V and 5 bases from J; bases unmatched to any gene: 13. CDR3: CASSTPPGQGRTEAFF. In DNA, the CDR3 is TGTGCCAGCAGCACCCCGCCCGGACAGGGAAGGACTGAAGCTTTCTTT. The full variable domain, rest sourced from reference TRBV7-2 and TRBJ1-1, is GAGVSQSPSNKVTEKGKDVELRCDPISGHTALYWYRQSLGQGLEFLIYFQGNSAPDKSGLPSDRFSAERTGGSVSTLTIQRTQQEDSAVYLCASSTPPGQGRTEAFFGQGTRLTVV.

The rearrangement links TRBV19 to TRBJ2-2, with D perhaps matching TRBD2 (6 bases). CDR1 is LNHDA and CDR2 is SQIVND in the germline V gene (reference sequence). Trimming removed 6 bases from V and 8 bases from J, with 19 bases in between. The CDR3 runs 15 residues. The CDR3 is CASSLRLVQRGELFF. In DNA, the CDR3 is TGTGCCAGTAGCCTCCGACTAGTCCAAAGGGGGGAGCTGTTTTTT.

V usage is TRBV7-9 and J usage is TRBJ1-2; D not certain. Per germline, CDR1 SEHNR and CDR2 FQNEAQ (reference sequence). V shed 5 bases and J shed 8 bases, with 9 bases lying between them. The CDR3 is 11 amino acids. CDR3 sequence (DNA): TGTGCCAGCAGCGTCGGTTTGGGCTACACCTTC. Translation gives CASSVGLGYTF.

This clone has only a few counts. The rearrangement joins TRBV5-8 to TRBJ1-5; no clear D. This CDR3 comprises 16 residues. CDR1 SGHTS and CDR2 YDEGEE come from the germline V gene. With 4 bases removed from V and 6 bases from J, the gap between germline ends came to 20 bases. The DNA for the CDR3 is TGTGCCAGCAGCACCCCGTGGCAGGATAATCGTCAGCCCCAGCATTTT. Protein: CASSTPWQDNRQPQHF. The full variable domain, completed using reference TRBV5-8 and TRBJ1-5, is EAGVTQSPTHLIKTRGQQATLRCSPISGHTSVYWYQQALGLGLQFLLWYDEGEERNRGNFPPRFSGRQFPNYSSELNVNALELEDSALYLCASSTPWQDNRQPQHFGDGTRLSIL.

This chain joins TRBV7-9 and TRBJ1-1, with D perhaps matching TRBD1 (6 bases). Germline values: CDR1 SEHNR, CDR2 FQNEAQ (reference sequence). Trimming stripped 6 bases from V and 1 base from J, with 9 bases between. This CDR3 comprises 13 residues. The CDR3 sequence is CASSIQGNTEAFF. CDR3 DNA sequence: TGTGCCAGCAGTATACAGGGGAACACTGAAGCTTTCTTT.

The chain links TRBV7-6 to TRBJ2-3, with a possible D match to TRBD2 (5 bases). The germline V gene encodes CDR1 SGHVS and CDR2 FNYEAQ. This CDR3 region has 16 residues. V lost 5 bases, J lost 0 bases, and 15 bases lay in between. CDR3: CASSQFYWTSTDTQYF. In DNA form, the CDR3 reads TGTGCCAGCAGCCAGTTTTACTGGACTAGCACAGATACGCAGTATTTT.

This sequence joins TRBV5-6 and TRBJ2-1; TRBD2 aligns across 11 bases. Germline CDR1 and CDR2: SGHDT and YYEEEE. This CDR3 is 17 amino acids long. V was pared by 2 bases and J by 4 bases, with 8 bases of the junction left unmatched. CDR3 sequence (DNA): TGTGCCAGCAGCTTCCGACTAGCGGGGACGGAGTACAATGAGCAGTTCTTC. Its translation: CASSFRLAGTEYNEQFF.